A selection of T cell receptor beta chains follows, all from one sample in a study of cytomegalovirus exposure and HLA in healthy donors. Profiled with immunoSEQ multiplex PCR; TCRdb holds only in-frame clones, not every one. The sample contains about 130,000 clones, roughly 81% of which appear only once. The material sequenced was PBMCs. These receptors were obtained from a woman aged 25 to 39 in good health and CMV-seronegative. The conserved cysteine and the conserved F or W are not part of the CDR3 here. The order of the fields is CDR3 length, D gene, clone size, V gene, CDR3 protein. D genes are given only for firm matches. Some rows have no size entry. The others give once, few or many, or a class for an expanded clone.

CDR3 length: 12
D gene: TRBD1
clone size: NA
V gene: TRBV30
CDR3 protein: AWGQARNTGELF

CDR3 length: 13
D gene: NA
clone size: NA
V gene: TRBV18
CDR3 protein: ASSTRTLPAHTQY

CDR3 length: 10
D gene: TRBD2
clone size: NA
V gene: TRBV27
CDR3 protein: ASSTGGYEQY

CDR3 length: 13
D gene: TRBD2
clone size: NA
V gene: TRBV5-4
CDR3 protein: ASSLRLAGADTQY

CDR3 length: 16
D gene: NA
clone size: NA
V gene: TRBV6-4
CDR3 protein: ASSDSIKGGLLNQPQH

CDR3 length: 12
D gene: NA
clone size: NA
V gene: TRBV19
CDR3 protein: ASSMGGPTNEQY

CDR3 length: 11
D gene: NA
clone size: NA
V gene: TRBV5-1
CDR3 protein: ASSLVLGSRAF

CDR3 length: 14
D gene: NA
clone size: NA
V gene: TRBV19
CDR3 protein: ASSIGAGRGSQPQH

CDR3 length: 13
D gene: NA
clone size: NA
V gene: TRBV19
CDR3 protein: ASSMGGGGHHEQF

CDR3 length: 14
D gene: NA
clone size: NA
V gene: TRBV7-5
CDR3 protein: ARSQDRGLDTGELF

CDR3 length: 12
D gene: NA
clone size: NA
V gene: TRBV9
CDR3 protein: ASSATRDQETQY

CDR3 length: 20
D gene: NA
clone size: NA
V gene: TRBV5-3
CDR3 protein: ARSFVRLATVVHLAPLYEQY

CDR3 length: 10
D gene: NA
clone size: NA
V gene: TRBV11-2
CDR3 protein: ASSFHRVEAF

CDR3 length: 13
D gene: NA
clone size: NA
V gene: TRBV6-1
CDR3 protein: ASSALLGEGQPQH

CDR3 length: 14
D gene: TRBD1
clone size: NA
V gene: TRBV5-1
CDR3 protein: ASSWGTGDDSSPLH

CDR3 length: 13
D gene: TRBD1
clone size: few
V gene: TRBV7-9
CDR3 protein: ATVLRGQGNTEAF

CDR3 length: 12
D gene: TRBD1
clone size: NA
V gene: TRBV19
CDR3 protein: ASLGTETNTEAF

CDR3 length: 11
D gene: TRBD2
clone size: once
V gene: TRBV25-1
CDR3 protein: ASSAGGAHTQY

CDR3 length: 15
D gene: NA
clone size: NA
V gene: TRBV4-1
CDR3 protein: ASSPGRARTINEKLF

CDR3 length: 12
D gene: NA
clone size: few
V gene: TRBV18
CDR3 protein: ASSPPFPDNEQF

CDR3 length: 12
D gene: NA
clone size: NA
V gene: TRBV6-5
CDR3 protein: ASRPREAPDTIY

CDR3 length: 14
D gene: TRBD2
clone size: NA
V gene: TRBV4-2
CDR3 protein: ASSPTATSGSGGDF

CDR3 length: 13
D gene: NA
clone size: few
V gene: TRBV6-1
CDR3 protein: ASTPRQDYNSPLH

CDR3 length: 10
D gene: NA
clone size: NA
V gene: TRBV29-1
CDR3 protein: SVDSHYYGYT

CDR3 length: 12
D gene: NA
clone size: few
V gene: TRBV6-1
CDR3 protein: ASNLGEGNQPQH

CDR3 length: 12
D gene: NA
clone size: NA
V gene: TRBV5-1
CDR3 protein: ASSLGGDYNEQF

CDR3 length: 12
D gene: NA
clone size: NA
V gene: TRBV10-3
CDR3 protein: AISESTVTDTQY

CDR3 length: 15
D gene: TRBD1
clone size: NA
V gene: TRBV5-1
CDR3 protein: ASSALQGAKNTGELF

CDR3 length: 14
D gene: NA
clone size: NA
V gene: TRBV4-2
CDR3 protein: GRGTSSSLCLDTQY

CDR3 length: 14
D gene: NA
clone size: NA
V gene: TRBV5-1
CDR3 protein: ASSLLIGQSSYEQY

CDR3 length: 13
D gene: NA
clone size: NA
V gene: TRBV11-2
CDR3 protein: ASSLSPGHNSPLH

CDR3 length: 11
D gene: NA
clone size: NA
V gene: TRBV10-1
CDR3 protein: ASSESGSYEQY

CDR3 length: 14
D gene: TRBD1
clone size: NA
V gene: TRBV30
CDR3 protein: AWSVGQGFSYNEQF

CDR3 length: 14
D gene: TRBD1
clone size: few
V gene: TRBV19
CDR3 protein: ASSMGGQGVNDEQY

CDR3 length: 12
D gene: TRBD1
clone size: NA
V gene: TRBV30
CDR3 protein: AWRGQSTNEKLF

CDR3 length: 14
D gene: NA
clone size: NA
V gene: TRBV6-1
CDR3 protein: ASSDLGAGANQPQH

CDR3 length: 11
D gene: NA
clone size: NA
V gene: TRBV7-2
CDR3 protein: ASSPGLGNTIY

CDR3 length: 16
D gene: TRBD1
clone size: NA
V gene: TRBV7-2
CDR3 protein: ASSLDPGQGGRTGELF

CDR3 length: 12
D gene: NA
clone size: NA
V gene: TRBV5-1
CDR3 protein: ASSRRGQLETQY

CDR3 length: 15
D gene: TRBD2
clone size: NA
V gene: TRBV5-1
CDR3 protein: ASSLGLAGSSYNEQF

CDR3 length: 14
D gene: NA
clone size: NA
V gene: TRBV21-1
CDR3 protein: APQTKARIAKNIQY

CDR3 length: 13
D gene: NA
clone size: NA
V gene: TRBV19
CDR3 protein: ASLGVRVMNTEAF

CDR3 length: 13
D gene: TRBD2
clone size: NA
V gene: TRBV7-8
CDR3 protein: ASSLARTSASWQY

CDR3 length: 12
D gene: NA
clone size: NA
V gene: TRBV6-5
CDR3 protein: ASSLGAGYNEQF

CDR3 length: 12
D gene: NA
clone size: NA
V gene: TRBV6-5
CDR3 protein: ASSQQNSNQPQH

CDR3 length: 14
D gene: TRBD2
clone size: few
V gene: TRBV28
CDR3 protein: ASSLFGTRGTGELF

CDR3 length: 14
D gene: TRBD2
clone size: NA
V gene: TRBV7-9
CDR3 protein: SSSAVWGGIRDEQF

CDR3 length: 11
D gene: TRBD2
clone size: once
V gene: TRBV7-9
CDR3 protein: ASSPGTSAEQY

CDR3 length: 17
D gene: NA
clone size: NA
V gene: TRBV27
CDR3 protein: ASSLSSRVRDSFRWGYT

CDR3 length: 10
D gene: NA
clone size: NA
V gene: TRBV6-6
CDR3 protein: ASSYVPGTQY